This T cell receptor beta chain was sequenced in a study of T cell clonotyping in hematopoietic cell transplantation. Noted time point: recipient sample about 28 days before transplant, after cytoreduction. TCRdb's table, derived via immunoSEQ multiplex PCR, lists solely in-frame clones and lacks some. The repertoire has tens of thousands of clones, about 90% of them found once; the top ten carry approximately 4%. The source is a man between 18 and 29 years old with biphenotypic leukemia. Some clones in this sample may be carry-over from other donors' samples. Here the sequenced sample was peripheral blood mononuclear cells, taken before stem cell transplant.

This CDR3 reads CASTPGQGAPGANVLTF. CDR3 bases: TGTGCCAGCACCCCGGGACAGGGGGCGCCAGGGGCCAACGTCCTGACTTTC. V and J are TRBV27 and TRBJ2-6; 12 bases are a match to TRBD1. CDR1 and CDR2 (germline): MNHEY, SMNVEV (reference sequence). The length of the CDR3 is 17 residues. The J segment lost 4 bases and the V segment lost 7 bases, leaving 8 bases of the junction unmatched.